This T cell receptor beta chain was obtained from a study of blood T cell repertoires in COVID-19. About the research overall: The study drew acute and convalescent COVID-19 samples from the United States, Italy and Spain. PBMCs, B-cell-depleted T cells, or T cells provided the cDNA or gDNA that made up the material.

Seattle-derived patients entered the study during active infection and were followed longitudinally. In the source study's methods: The authors estimated nucleated cell counts from reference gene primer amplification. Assay: immunoSEQ multiplex PCR; the TCRdb copy retains only in-frame clones and omits some. The DNA was the basis for D and trimming; V, J and clone size are from that table. The sample has 150,000 to 200,000 clones, roughly three quarters seen once. Germline CDR1 reads MDHEN; CDR2 reads SYDVKM. This CDR3 is 11 amino acids long. V was clipped by 10 bases and J by 4 bases, with 10 bases between them.

This clonotype originated in a woman of 80 years or more with COVID-19, enrolled during active disease. The sequenced sample was peripheral blood. The chain carries TRBV28 and TRBJ1-2; D is perhaps TRBD1 (6 bases). CDR3 nucleotides: TGTGCCACCCGACAGGTCTATGGCTACACCTTC. As protein: CATRQVYGYTF.